Below are 3 T cell receptor beta chains sequenced from a single sample in a study of blood T cells in healthy people across ages. A second PCR, run for about 7 to 11 cycles, used a sample-barcoded 5' primer plus a J-beta primer mix. TCRdb re-called the 5' RACE reads through MiXCR, storing one row per CDR3 protein. This table holds some 800,000 distinct CDR3 sequences, 40% to 50% found once. Sequencing was carried out using blood. Receptor source: a man aged 55 to 69 in good health.

To note about this clonotype: The junction does not match germline at one end; this may be a read error. The V and J genes are TRBV5-1 and TRBJ2-5; TRBD2 matches at 11 bases. The CDR3 is made up of 15 amino acids. Germline V lookup: CDR1 SGHRS, CDR2 YFSETQ. The CDR3 DNA reads TGCGCCAGCAACTTGCTCACTAGCGGGGGTACTGAGCAGTACTTC. This encodes CASNLLTSGGTEQYF.

V and J are TRBV20-1 and TRBJ1-2; possibly TRBD1 for D (5 bases). CDR3 length: 12 residues. V was clipped by 6 bases and J by 5 bases, with 13 bases between them. The V gene's germline CDR1 is DFQATT and CDR2 SNEGSKA (reference sequence). The CDR3 reads CSAGTLGYGYTF. In DNA form, the CDR3 reads TGCAGTGCCGGGACGCTTGGGTATGGCTACACCTTC.

A note on this clonotype: Since a much larger clone is just one base distant, this may be a read error. The chain is built from TRBV6-9 and TRBJ2-1; the match to TRBD2 covers 8 bases. The DNA matches TRBJ2-7 better at its end, which makes the J call doubtful. Looked up from germline, CDR1 is MNHGY and CDR2 is SVAAGI. This CDR3 spans 16 amino acids. CDR3 sequence (DNA): TGTGCCAGCAGTTATGAGGGTAGCGGGGAGGAGAATGAGCAGTACTTC. This sequence encodes CASSYEGSGEENEQYF.